This T cell receptor (beta chain) came from a study of cytomegalovirus exposure and HLA in healthy donors. 13 Jbeta primers and 60 Vbeta primers were used for the PCR. Sequencing used immunoSEQ multiplex PCR; TCRdb keeps in-frame clones, though not all of them. The table has 95,000 to 150,000 clones, over 60% seen once. This CDR3 is 14 amino acids long. The ends lost 3 bases at V and 6 bases at J; junction bases unmatched: 3. From germline, CDR1 is SGHTA and CDR2 FQGNSA. The receptor comes from a man younger than 35 in good health and CMV-seronegative. Sequences were obtained from PBMCs. The chain links TRBV7-2 to TRBJ1-1; 11 bases match TRBD1. The CDR3 DNA sequence: TGTGCCAGCAGCTTGGACAGGGGGCGGGCTGAAGCTTTCTTT. It codes for CASSLDRGRAEAFF.